A single sample gave rise to the 21 T cell receptor beta chains below, sequenced in a study of T cell responses to AZD1222 COVID-19 vaccine. Measured with immunoSEQ multiplex PCR; TCRdb has only the in-frame clones, and not every one. The data hold about 79,000 clones, with under 90% observed a single time. The sample was peripheral blood, taken 28 days after the second AZD1222 dose. These receptor sequences come from an adult who received the AZD1222 COVID-19 vaccine.

The chain couples TRBV5-1 to TRBJ1-1; a possible D gene is TRBD1 (5 bases). Per germline, CDR1 SGHRS and CDR2 YFSETQ. The V and J ends lost 4 bases and 1 base respectively, with 14 bases between them. CDR3 length equals 15 residues. CDR3 sequence (DNA): TGCGCCAGCAGCAGCCGCGGGGGGAAGAACACTGAAGCTTTCTTT. This translates into CASSSRGGKNTEAFF.

This clone came up a few times. The chain combines TRBV18 with TRBJ2-1; 7 bases are shared with TRBD1. The CDR3 contains 17 residues. The V and J ends lost 0 bases and 6 bases, in that order; junction bases with no gene match: 11. CDR1 is KGHSH, CDR2 LQKENI, per germline. The CDR3 is CASSPPRRQGDLNEQFF. The CDR3 DNA follows: TGTGCCAGCTCACCACCGAGACGGCAGGGGGATCTCAATGAGCAGTTCTTC. The full variable domain, with the rest looked up from reference TRBV18 and TRBJ2-1, is NAGVMQNPRHLVRRRGQEARLRCSPMKGHSHVYWYRQLPEEGLKFMVYLQKENIIDESGMPKERFSAEFPKEGPSILRIQQVVRGDSAAYFCASSPPRRQGDLNEQFFGPGTRLTVL.

This clone has just a few counts. This chain joins TRBV5-1 and TRBJ2-2, with TRBD2 matching 9 bases. CDR1 is SGHRS and CDR2 is YFSETQ in the germline V gene. This CDR3 spans 15 amino acids. V was pared by 5 bases and J by 4 bases, with 6 bases of the junction left unmatched. Written as DNA, the CDR3 is TGCGCCAGCAGTAACAGGACTAGCGCCACCGGGGAGCTGTTTTTT. Translated, it gives CASSNRTSATGELFF.

V is TRBV6-6 and J is TRBJ2-2; D remains unclear. This CDR3 contains 14 residues. Per germline, CDR1 MNHNY and CDR2 SVGAGI (reference sequence). Trimming pared 8 bases from V and 7 bases from J, leaving 17 bases between. CDR3 loop: CASRKNSRVGELFF. Here the CDR3 DNA reads TGTGCCAGCCGTAAAAATAGCCGGGTCGGGGAGCTGTTTTTT.

This CDR3 reads CASSGDSNQPQHF. Here the CDR3 DNA reads TGTGCCAGTAGTGGGGATAGCAATCAGCCCCAGCATTTT. The rearrangement uses TRBV19 and TRBJ1-5; D is undetermined. Trimming pared 5 bases from V and 0 bases from J, leaving 5 bases between. CDR1 is LNHDA, CDR2 SQIVND, per germline (reference sequence). CDR3 size: 13 residues.

V and J are TRBV28 and TRBJ1-1, with D possibly TRBD1 on 5 matching bases. Trimming shortened V by 3 bases and J by 8 bases, and 16 bases separated the two germline ends. Germline V gene sequence: CDR1 MDHEN, CDR2 SYDVKM. This CDR3 comprises 14 residues. The CDR3: CASSFSGVAPEAFF. The CDR3 DNA follows: TGTGCCAGCAGTTTCTCGGGGGTCGCGCCGGAAGCTTTCTTT.

V is TRBV27 and J is TRBJ1-5; D gene uncertain. Germline-derived CDR1 and CDR2 are MNHEY and SMNVEV (reference sequence). The CDR3 sequence is 14 residues long. Trimming stripped 2 bases from V and 1 base from J, with 6 bases between. In DNA, the CDR3 is TGTGCCAGCAGTTTAGGCTTGAGCAATCAGCCCCAGCATTTT. Protein sequence: CASSLGLSNQPQHF.

As to this clone: An end of the junction differs from the germline gene, which may be a read error. The V and J genes are TRBV6-1 and TRBJ2-3; 7 nucleotides match TRBD2. The CDR3 is made up of 15 amino acids. Germline V lookup: CDR1 MNHNS, CDR2 SASEGT. The CDR3 DNA reads TGTGCCAGCAGGGAAGCGGGATTTAGCACAGATACGCAGTATTTT. Encoded protein: CASREAGFSTDTQYF.

The rearrangement uses TRBV28 and TRBJ1-2; D unresolved. Germline CDR1 and CDR2: MDHEN and SYDVKM. Between the trimmed V and J ends, which lost 3 bases and 6 bases, there was a span of 20 bases. The CDR3 sequence is 16 residues long. The CDR3 nucleotides are TGTGCCAGCAGTTTCCAGATTGGACGAGGTCTTCATGGCTACACCTTC. Translated: CASSFQIGRGLHGYTF.

This clone was observed a single time. This chain uses TRBV7-9 with TRBJ1-2, with D uncertain. Trimming stripped 6 bases from V and 12 bases from J, with 23 bases between. The CDR3 is made up of 14 amino acids. CDR1 and CDR2 from the germline V gene are SEHNR and FQNEAQ (reference sequence). CDR3 bases: TGTGCCAGCAGGAAATTAGGTAACAGCCCGTCCGACACCTTC. Protein sequence: CASRKLGNSPSDTF.

The chain employs TRBV6-1 and TRBJ2-5, with D uncertain. The V end lost 0 bases, the J end lost 1 base, and 6 bases lay between the germline ends. In germline, CDR1 is MNHNS, CDR2 SASEGT. The CDR3 loop spans 14 amino acids. CDR3 in DNA: TGTGCCAGCAGTGAAGCATGGGCCCAAGAGACCCAGTACTTC. Translated, it gives CASSEAWAQETQYF.

The chain combines TRBV27 with TRBJ1-5; 10 positions agree with TRBD1. CDR3 length: 15 amino acids. V lost 6 bases and J lost 4; bases outside the gene matches: 6. Germline V lookup: CDR1 MNHEY, CDR2 SMNVEV (reference sequence). CDR3 amino acids: CASREWTGGNQPQHF. CDR3 nucleotide sequence: TGTGCCAGCAGGGAATGGACAGGGGGAAATCAGCCCCAGCATTTT.

This sequence joins TRBV7-2 and TRBJ1-2, with D unresolved. Trimming removed 5 bases at V and 8 bases at J, with 9 bases between. Germline CDR1 SGHTA, CDR2 FQGNSA. CDR3 length equals 11 residues. The CDR3 loop reads CASSHSRGYTF. The DNA for the CDR3 is TGTGCCAGCAGCCATAGTAGGGGCTACACCTTC.

V gene TRBV6-5 combines with J gene TRBJ1-3; 7 bases are a match to TRBD1. The CDR3 consists of 16 residues. With V trimmed by 2 bases and J by 2 bases, 6 bases remained unmatched. Per germline, CDR1 MNHEY and CDR2 SVGAGI. The CDR3 loop is CASSYTRQGAGNTIYF. The CDR3 DNA reads TGTGCCAGCAGTTACACCAGACAGGGAGCTGGAAACACCATATATTTT.

This chain links TRBV7-2 with TRBJ2-1, with D unclear. CDR1 is SGHTA and CDR2 is FQGNSA in the germline V gene. The CDR3 contains 15 residues. Trimming took off 1 base at V and 4 bases at J, with 11 bases between the two ends. The DNA of the CDR3 is TGTGCCAGCAGCTTAGAGGCAGGTTATTACAATGAGCAGTTCTTC. Amino acid sequence: CASSLEAGYYNEQFF.

The genes are TRBV6-9 and TRBJ2-1, with D unclear. The germline V gene encodes CDR1 MNHGY and CDR2 SVAAGI. This CDR3 spans 15 amino acids. Trimming removed 3 bases from V and 6 bases from J, with 15 bases in between. Here the CDR3 DNA reads TGTGCCAGCAGTTACGGTCTAGGTAACGGCAATGAGCAGTTCTTC. This gives the protein CASSYGLGNGNEQFF.

The chain carries TRBV28 and TRBJ2-7; D is unclear. The germline CDR1 and CDR2 sequences are MDHEN and SYDVKM. Trimming took off 3 bases at V and 8 bases at J, with 14 bases between the two ends. This CDR3 is built from 13 residues. As DNA, the CDR3 is TGTGCCAGCAGTTTCCCAGACCGTTCTCAGCAGTACTTC. Its protein product is CASSFPDRSQQYF.

V and J are TRBV3-1 (or the pseudogene TRBV3-2) and TRBJ1-1; the match to TRBD1 covers 7 bases. This CDR3 region has 15 residues. CDR1 is LGHDT, CDR2 YNNKEL, per germline (reference sequence). V trimming: 0 bases; J trimming: 8 bases; junction bases outside the gene matches: 9. CDR3 residues: CASSQDGGGKTEAFF. Written as DNA, the CDR3 is TGTGCCAGCAGCCAAGATGGAGGGGGCAAAACCGAAGCTTTCTTT.

The count of this clone is one. The genes are TRBV18 and TRBJ1-1; unclear D gene. V lost 1 base, J lost 10 bases, and 13 bases lay in between. From germline, CDR1 is KGHSH and CDR2 LQKENI. The CDR3 runs 13 residues. The CDR3, as DNA: TGTGCCAGCTCACCACAAGAGGGAGGAAGAGCTTTCTTT. Translating it yields CASSPQEGGRAFF.

The chain couples TRBV7-2 to TRBJ2-3, with D tentatively TRBD1 (5 bases). The CDR3 runs 15 residues. V lost 1 base and J lost 6, with 14 bases in between. Germline assignment: CDR1 SGHTA and CDR2 FQGNSA. The CDR3 DNA sequence: TGTGCCAGCAGCTTAGTCCAGGGTTCGGCGGATACGCAGTATTTT. It encodes CASSLVQGSADTQYF. The full variable domain, in which reference TRBV7-2 and TRBJ2-3 provide the parts outside the CDR3, is GAGVSQSPSNKVTEKGKDVELRCDPISGHTALYWYRQSLGQGLEFLIYFQGNSAPDKSGLPSDRFSAERTGGSVSTLTIQRTQQEDSAVYLCASSLVQGSADTQYFGPGTRLTVL.

CDR3 sequence: CASSLATDPNYGYTF. CDR3 sequence (DNA): TGTGCCAGCAGCTTGGCTACGGATCCTAACTATGGCTACACCTTC. This chain joins TRBV7-2 and TRBJ1-2, with D unclear. The CDR3 loop spans 15 amino acids. Germline assignment: CDR1 SGHTA and CDR2 FQGNSA. V shed 3 bases and J shed 0 bases, with 11 bases lying between them.